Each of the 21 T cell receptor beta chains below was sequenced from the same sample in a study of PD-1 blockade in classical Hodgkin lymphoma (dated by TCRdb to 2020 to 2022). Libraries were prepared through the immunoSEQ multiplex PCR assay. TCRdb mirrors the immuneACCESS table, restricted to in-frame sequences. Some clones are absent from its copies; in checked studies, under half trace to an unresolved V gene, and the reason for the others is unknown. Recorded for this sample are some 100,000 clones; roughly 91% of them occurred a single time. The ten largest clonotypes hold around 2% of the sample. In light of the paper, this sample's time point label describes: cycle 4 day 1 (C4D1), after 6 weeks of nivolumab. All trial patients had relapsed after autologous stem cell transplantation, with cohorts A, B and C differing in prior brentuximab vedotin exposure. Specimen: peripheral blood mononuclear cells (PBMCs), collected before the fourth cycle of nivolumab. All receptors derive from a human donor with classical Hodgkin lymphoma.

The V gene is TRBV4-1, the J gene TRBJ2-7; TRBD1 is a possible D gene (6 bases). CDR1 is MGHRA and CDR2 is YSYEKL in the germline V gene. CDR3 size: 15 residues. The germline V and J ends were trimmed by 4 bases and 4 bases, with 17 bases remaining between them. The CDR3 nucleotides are TGCGCCAGCAGCCTCCGGGACATTCTGGGTTACGAGCAGTACTTC. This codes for CASSLRDILGYEQYF.

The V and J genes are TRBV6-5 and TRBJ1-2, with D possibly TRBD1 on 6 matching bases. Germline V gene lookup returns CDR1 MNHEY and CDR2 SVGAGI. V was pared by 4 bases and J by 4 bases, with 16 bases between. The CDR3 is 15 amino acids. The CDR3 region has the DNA TGTGCCAGCAGTTCCCCCGGACAGATCCTCTATGGCTACACCTTC. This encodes CASSSPGQILYGYTF.

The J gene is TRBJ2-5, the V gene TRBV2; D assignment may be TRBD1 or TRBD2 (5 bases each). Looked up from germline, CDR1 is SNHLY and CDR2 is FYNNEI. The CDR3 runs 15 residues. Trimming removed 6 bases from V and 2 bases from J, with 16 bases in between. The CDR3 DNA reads TGTGCCAGCAGCCCGGGACGCGCCCCTCAAGAGACCCAGTACTTC. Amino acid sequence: CASSPGRAPQETQYF.

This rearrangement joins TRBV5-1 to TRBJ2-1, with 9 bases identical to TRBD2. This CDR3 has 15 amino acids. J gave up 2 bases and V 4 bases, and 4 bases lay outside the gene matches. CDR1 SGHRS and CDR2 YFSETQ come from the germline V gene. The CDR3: CASSIVAGAYNEQFF. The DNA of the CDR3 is TGCGCCAGCAGCATAGTAGCGGGAGCCTACAATGAGCAGTTCTTC.

The CDR3 here is CASSASWGGTVYEQYF. DNA of the CDR3: TGCGCCAGCAGTGCTTCATGGGGCGGGACTGTTTACGAGCAGTACTTC. The chain has TRBV10-2 and TRBJ2-7, with D maybe TRBD2 (6 bases). This CDR3 contains 16 residues. V dropped 4 bases and J dropped 4 bases, with 20 bases sitting between them. Germline lookup yields CDR1 WSHSY and CDR2 SAAADI.

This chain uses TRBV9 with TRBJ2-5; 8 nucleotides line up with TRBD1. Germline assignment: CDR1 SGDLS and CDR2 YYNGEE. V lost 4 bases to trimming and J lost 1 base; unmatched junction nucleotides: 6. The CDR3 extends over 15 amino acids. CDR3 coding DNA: TGTGCCAGCAGCCCCCCCACAGGGGGCCAAGAGACCCAGTACTTC. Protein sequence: CASSPPTGGQETQYF. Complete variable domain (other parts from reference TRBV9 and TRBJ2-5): DSGVTQTPKHLITATGQRVTLRCSPRSGDLSVYWYQQSLDQGLQFLIQYYNGEERAKGNILERFSAQQFPDLHSELNLSSLELGDSALYFCASSPPTGGQETQYFGPGTRLLVL.

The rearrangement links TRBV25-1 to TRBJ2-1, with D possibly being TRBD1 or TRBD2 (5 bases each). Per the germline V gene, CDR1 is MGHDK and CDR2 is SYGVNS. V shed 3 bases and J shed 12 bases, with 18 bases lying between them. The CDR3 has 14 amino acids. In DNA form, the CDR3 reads TGTGCCAGCAGTGAGCCGGTGGGACCCTTAGGGCAGTTCTTC. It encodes CASSEPVGPLGQFF.

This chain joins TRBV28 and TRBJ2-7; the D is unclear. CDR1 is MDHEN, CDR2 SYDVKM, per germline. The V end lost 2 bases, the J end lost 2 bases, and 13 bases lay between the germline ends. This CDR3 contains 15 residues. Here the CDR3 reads CASSLASALTYEQYF. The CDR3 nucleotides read TGTGCCAGCAGTTTAGCTTCGGCCCTAACCTACGAGCAGTACTTC.

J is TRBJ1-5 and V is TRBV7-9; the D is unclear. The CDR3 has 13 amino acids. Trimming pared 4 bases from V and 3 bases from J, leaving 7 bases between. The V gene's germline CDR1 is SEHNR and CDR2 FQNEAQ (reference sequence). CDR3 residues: CASSSVTNQPQHF. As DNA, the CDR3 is TGTGCCAGCAGCTCAGTTACCAATCAGCCCCAGCATTTT. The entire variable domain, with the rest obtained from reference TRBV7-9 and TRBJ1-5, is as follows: DTGVSQNPRHKITKRGQNVTFRCDPISEHNRLYWYRQTLGQGPEFLTYFQNEAQLEKSRLLSDRFSAERPKGSFSTLEIQRTEQGDSAMYLCASSSVTNQPQHFGDGTRLSIL.

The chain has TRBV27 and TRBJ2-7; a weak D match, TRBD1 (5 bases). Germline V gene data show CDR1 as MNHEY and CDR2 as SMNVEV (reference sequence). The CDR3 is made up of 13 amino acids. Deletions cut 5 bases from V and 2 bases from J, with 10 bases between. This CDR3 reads CASSTQGTYEQYF. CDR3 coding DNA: TGTGCCAGCAGTACCCAGGGCACCTACGAGCAGTACTTC.

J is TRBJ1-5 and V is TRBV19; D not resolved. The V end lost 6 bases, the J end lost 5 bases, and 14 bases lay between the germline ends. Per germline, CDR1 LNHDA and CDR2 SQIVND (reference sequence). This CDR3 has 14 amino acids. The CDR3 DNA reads TGTGCCAGTAGAATGATCGGGTATGATCAGCCCCAGCATTTT. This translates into CASRMIGYDQPQHF.

The CDR3 DNA follows: TGTGCCTGGCAGGACAGTATGAACACTGAAGCTTTCTTT. The encoded protein is CAWQDSMNTEAFF. The gene calls are TRBV30 and TRBJ1-1; possibly TRBD1 for D (6 bases). The CDR3 runs to 13 residues. Germline CDR1 GTSNPN, CDR2 SVGIG (reference sequence). Trimming pared 5 bases from V and 0 bases from J, leaving 10 bases between.

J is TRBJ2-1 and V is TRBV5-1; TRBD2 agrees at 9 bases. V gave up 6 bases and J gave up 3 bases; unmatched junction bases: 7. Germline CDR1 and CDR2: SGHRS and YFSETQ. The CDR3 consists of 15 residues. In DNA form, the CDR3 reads TGCGCCAGCACCCCCCCTAGCGGGAACTACAATGAGCAGTTCTTC. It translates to CASTPPSGNYNEQFF.

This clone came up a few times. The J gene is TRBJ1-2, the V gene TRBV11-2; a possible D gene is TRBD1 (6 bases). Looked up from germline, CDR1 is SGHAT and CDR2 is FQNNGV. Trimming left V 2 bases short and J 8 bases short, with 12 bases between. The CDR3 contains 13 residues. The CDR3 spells CASSLTGPKGYTF. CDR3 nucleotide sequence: TGTGCCAGCAGCTTAACAGGGCCGAAGGGCTACACCTTC.

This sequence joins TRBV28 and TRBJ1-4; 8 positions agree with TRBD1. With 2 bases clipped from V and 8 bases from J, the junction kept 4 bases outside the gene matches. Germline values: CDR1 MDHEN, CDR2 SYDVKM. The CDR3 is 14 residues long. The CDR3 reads CASSLRTGSEKLFF. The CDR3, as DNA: TGTGCCAGCAGTTTAAGGACAGGGAGCGAAAAACTGTTTTTT. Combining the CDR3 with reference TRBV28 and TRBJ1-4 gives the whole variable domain DVKVTQSSRYLVKRTGEKVFLECVQDMDHENMFWYRQDPGLGLRLIYFSYDVKMKEKGDIPEGYSVSREKKERFSLILESASTNQTSMYLCASSLRTGSEKLFFGSGTQLSVL.

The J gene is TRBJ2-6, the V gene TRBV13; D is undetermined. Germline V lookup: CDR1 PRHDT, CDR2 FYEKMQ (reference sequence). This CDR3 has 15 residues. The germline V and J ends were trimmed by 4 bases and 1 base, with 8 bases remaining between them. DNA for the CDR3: TGTGCCAGCAGCTCCCCTAGATCTGGGGCCAACGTCCTGACTTTC. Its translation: CASSSPRSGANVLTF.

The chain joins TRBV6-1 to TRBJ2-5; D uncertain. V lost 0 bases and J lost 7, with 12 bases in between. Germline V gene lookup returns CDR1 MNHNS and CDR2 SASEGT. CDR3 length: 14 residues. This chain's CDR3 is CASSEAHGLGTQYF. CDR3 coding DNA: TGTGCCAGCAGTGAAGCCCACGGATTGGGGACCCAGTACTTC.

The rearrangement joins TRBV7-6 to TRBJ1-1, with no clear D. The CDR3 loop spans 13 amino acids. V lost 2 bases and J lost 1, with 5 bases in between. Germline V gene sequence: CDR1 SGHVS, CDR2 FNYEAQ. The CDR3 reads CASSLNENTEAFF. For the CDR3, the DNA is TGTGCCAGCAGCTTAAACGAGAACACTGAAGCTTTCTTT.

The chain's CDR3 is CASNPSGGPGYEQYF. CDR3 nucleotide sequence: TGTGCCAGCAATCCCTCGGGTGGCCCCGGCTACGAGCAGTACTTC. The chain recombines TRBV7-9 with TRBJ2-7; no clear D. The CDR3 runs to 15 residues. With 7 bases removed from V and 3 bases from J, the gap between germline ends came to 19 bases. Looked up from germline, CDR1 is SEHNR and CDR2 is FQNEAQ (reference sequence).

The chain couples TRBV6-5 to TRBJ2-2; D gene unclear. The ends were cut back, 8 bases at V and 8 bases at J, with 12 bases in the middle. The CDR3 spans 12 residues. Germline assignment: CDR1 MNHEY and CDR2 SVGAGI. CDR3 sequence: CASRKLSGELFF. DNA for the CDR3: TGTGCCAGCCGCAAGCTGAGTGGGGAGCTGTTTTTT.

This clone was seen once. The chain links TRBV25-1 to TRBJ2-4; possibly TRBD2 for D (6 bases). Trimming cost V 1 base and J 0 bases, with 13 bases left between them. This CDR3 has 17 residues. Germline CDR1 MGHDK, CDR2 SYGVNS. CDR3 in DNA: TGTGCCAGCAGTGAATTTATTAAGGAGGGAGCCAAAAACATTCAGTACTTC. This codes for CASSEFIKEGAKNIQYF.